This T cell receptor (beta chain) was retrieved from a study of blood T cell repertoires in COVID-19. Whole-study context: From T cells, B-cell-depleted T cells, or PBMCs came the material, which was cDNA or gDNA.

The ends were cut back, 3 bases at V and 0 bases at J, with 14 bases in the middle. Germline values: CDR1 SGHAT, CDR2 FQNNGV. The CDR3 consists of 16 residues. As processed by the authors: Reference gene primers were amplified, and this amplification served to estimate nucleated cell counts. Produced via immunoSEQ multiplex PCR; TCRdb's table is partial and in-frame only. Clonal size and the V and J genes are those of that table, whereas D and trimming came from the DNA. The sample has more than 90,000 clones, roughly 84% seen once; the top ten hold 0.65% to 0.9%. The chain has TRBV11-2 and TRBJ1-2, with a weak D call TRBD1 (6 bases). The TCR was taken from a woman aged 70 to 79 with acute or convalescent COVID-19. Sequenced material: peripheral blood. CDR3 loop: CASSFPDRPPNYGYTF. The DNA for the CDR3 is TGTGCCAGCAGCTTCCCCGACAGGCCCCCTAACTATGGCTACACCTTC.